These 8 T cell receptor beta chains were sequenced from one sample in a study of T-cell reconstitution after alpha-beta-depleted transplantation in children. A library of TCRbeta sequences, prepared with unique molecular identifiers, was generated. One entry per CDR3 protein results from TCRdb running MiXCR on the PCR reads. The sample contains about 360,000 distinct CDR3 sequences, about an eighth of which appear only once. The sample in question was PBMCs, obtained from the stem cell graft. The receptors here all came from a human donor who donated a stem cell graft to a child with Fanconi anemia.

This chain joins TRBV18 and TRBJ2-6, with D perhaps matching TRBD1 or TRBD2 (5 bases each). Trimming shortened V by 0 bases and J by 4 bases, and 16 bases separated the two germline ends. CDR1 KGHSH and CDR2 LQKENI come from the germline V gene. This CDR3 is 18 amino acids long. The CDR3 DNA follows: TGTGCCAGCTCACCACCGAGGGGCAGGGCACCCGGGGCCAACGTCCTGACTTTC. Protein sequence: CASSPPRGRAPGANVLTF.

There are a few counts of this clonotype. The V gene is TRBV2, the J gene TRBJ2-3, with a tentative D call TRBD1 (5 bases). Germline V gene sequence: CDR1 SNHLY, CDR2 FYNNEI. The length of the CDR3 is 14 residues. The ends were cut back, 7 bases at V and 0 bases at J, with 11 bases in the middle. The CDR3 bases are TGTGCCAGCAAAAAGACAGCTAGCACAGATACGCAGTATTTT. This encodes CASKKTASTDTQYF.

V usage is TRBV6-2 or TRBV6-3 and J usage is TRBJ2-7; 9 nucleotides align to TRBD1. CDR1 and CDR2 from the germline V gene are MNHEY and SVGEGT. CDR3 length: 15 residues. V lost 5 bases to trimming and J lost 7 bases; unmatched junction nucleotides: 12. CDR3 in DNA: TGTGCCAGCAGTCCGTTGCGGACAGGGGTGTGGGAGCAGTACTTC. It yields the protein CASSPLRTGVWEQYF.

This clonotype was seen ten or more times. The rearrangement uses TRBV4-3 and TRBJ1-1; D ambiguous. Germline V lookup: CDR1 LGHNA, CDR2 YSLEER. Trimming removed 0 bases at V and 3 bases at J, with 11 bases between. The length of the CDR3 is 15 residues. The CDR3: CASSQDWTAYTEAFF. As DNA, the CDR3 is TGCGCCAGCAGCCAAGATTGGACGGCTTACACTGAAGCTTTCTTT.

This clonotype was counted a few times. CDR3 sequence (DNA): TGTGCCAGCAGCTTTACAGGGGGGGACCCGTATGGCTACACCTTC. Its protein is CASSFTGGDPYGYTF. The chain uses TRBV7-9 and TRBJ1-2; TRBD1 matches 8 bases. Losses at the gene ends were 3 bases for V and 5 bases for J; bases not matched to a gene: 8. There are 15 residues in the CDR3. The germline gives CDR1 SEHNR, CDR2 FQNEAQ (reference sequence).

This rearrangement joins TRBV6-2 or TRBV6-3 to TRBJ2-2, with 7 bases aligning to TRBD2. The germline V gene encodes CDR1 MNHEY and CDR2 SVGEGT. Trimming removed 5 bases from V and 1 base from J; junction bases left unmatched: 7. CDR3 length: 16 residues. CDR3 residues: CASSQQSGGNTGELFF. The DNA for the CDR3 is TGTGCCAGCAGTCAGCAATCGGGAGGGAACACCGGGGAGCTGTTTTTT.

The chain recombines TRBV5-1 with TRBJ2-2; either TRBD1 or TRBD2 may fit D (5 bases each). CDR1 is SGHRS and CDR2 is YFSETQ in the germline V gene. This CDR3 comprises 14 residues. Deletions cut 0 bases from V and 6 bases from J, with 9 bases between. DNA of the CDR3: TGCGCCAGCAGCTTGGATGGGGGTTCCGGGGAGCTGTTTTTT. Translation gives CASSLDGGSGELFF.

V usage is TRBV5-5 and J usage is TRBJ1-1; no definite D call. Germline V CDR1 and CDR2: SGHKS, YYEKEE (reference sequence). CDR3 length: 12 amino acids. V was cut by 4 bases and J by 5 bases, with 9 bases left in between. The CDR3 nucleotides are TGTGCCAGCAGCCCTGCCCTGACTGAAGCTTTCTTT. Translation: CASSPALTEAFF.